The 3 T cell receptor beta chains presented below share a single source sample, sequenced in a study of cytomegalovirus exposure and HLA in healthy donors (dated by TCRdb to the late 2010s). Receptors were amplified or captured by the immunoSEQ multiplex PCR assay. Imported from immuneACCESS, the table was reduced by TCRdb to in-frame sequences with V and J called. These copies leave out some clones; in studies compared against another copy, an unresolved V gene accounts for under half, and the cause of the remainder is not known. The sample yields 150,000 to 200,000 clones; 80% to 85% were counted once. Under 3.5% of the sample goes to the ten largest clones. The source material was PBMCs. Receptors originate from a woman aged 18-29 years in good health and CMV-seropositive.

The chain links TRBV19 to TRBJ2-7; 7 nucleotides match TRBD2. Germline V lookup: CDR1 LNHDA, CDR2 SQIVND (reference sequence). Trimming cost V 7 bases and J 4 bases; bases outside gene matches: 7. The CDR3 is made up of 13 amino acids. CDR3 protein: CASTPGRGYEQYF. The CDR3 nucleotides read TGTGCCAGTACCCCGGGGAGGGGATACGAGCAGTACTTC.

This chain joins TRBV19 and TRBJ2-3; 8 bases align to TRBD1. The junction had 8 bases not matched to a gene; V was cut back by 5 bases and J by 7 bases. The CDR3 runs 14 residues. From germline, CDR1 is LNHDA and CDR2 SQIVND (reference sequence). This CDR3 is CASSLGQGSYTQYF. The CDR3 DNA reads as TGTGCCAGTAGTCTAGGACAGGGATCATATACGCAGTATTTT.

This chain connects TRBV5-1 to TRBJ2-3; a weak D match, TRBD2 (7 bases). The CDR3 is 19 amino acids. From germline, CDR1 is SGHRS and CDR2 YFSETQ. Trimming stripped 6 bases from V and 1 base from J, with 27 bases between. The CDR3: CASNPTRGGQVGGTDTQYF. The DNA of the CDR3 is TGCGCCAGCAACCCGACTCGCGGGGGCCAGGTGGGGGGCACAGATACGCAGTATTTT.